Each of the 30 T cell receptor beta chains below was sequenced from the same sample in a study of T cell repertoires in cytomegalovirus infection. MiXCR, run by TCRdb on the reads, gives a single entry per CDR3 protein. The table records 120,000 to 150,000 distinct CDR3 sequences, under 8% of them present only once. Sample: PBMCs. These receptors originate from a human donor in good health (CMV status not recorded). Some clones in this sample may be carry-over from other donors' samples.

V gene TRBV20-1 combines with J gene TRBJ1-1; no definite D call. V lost 0 bases, J lost 1 base, and 6 bases lay in between. Germline-derived CDR1 and CDR2 are DFQATT and SNEGSKA (reference sequence). The CDR3 is made up of 13 amino acids. The CDR3 coding sequence is TGCAGTGCTAGAGAAAGGGCGAACACTGAAGCTTTCTTT. This codes for CSARERANTEAFF.

This clonotype was observed many times. This chain uses TRBV20-1 with TRBJ2-5; 12 bases line up with TRBD2. This CDR3 is built from 16 residues. Per the germline V gene, CDR1 is DFQATT and CDR2 is SNEGSKA (reference sequence). The J segment lost 7 bases and the V segment lost 1 base, leaving 10 bases of the junction unmatched. CDR3 nucleotides: TGCAGTGCTAGAGGGCCGACTAGCGGGGGCCCAGGGACCCAGTACTTC. This translates into CSARGPTSGGPGTQYF.

Turning to this clonotype: Relative to the germline gene, one junction end is altered; a read error may explain this. The chain employs TRBV7-3 and TRBJ1-1, with D unclear. Germline CDR1 and CDR2: SGHTA and FQGTGA. The CDR3 runs to 13 residues. CDR3 in amino acids: CASSLDLNTEALF. In DNA form, the CDR3 reads TGTGCCAGCAGCCTGGACTTGAACACTGAAGCTCTCTTT.

Note on this clonotype: A much larger clone lies a single base off, so this may be a read error. The genes are TRBV7-2 and TRBJ2-7, with 8 nucleotides matching TRBD2. Germline V lookup: CDR1 SGHTA, CDR2 FQGNSA. This CDR3 is built from 16 residues. The CDR3 DNA sequence: TGTGCCAGCAGCCCCCCGGGGGGGGCTATCTCCCACGAGCAGTACTTC. It encodes CASSPPGGAISHEQYF.

The gene calls are TRBV25-1 and TRBJ1-6; tentatively, D is TRBD1 (5 bases). The CDR3 contains 14 residues. Germline lookup yields CDR1 MGHDK and CDR2 SYGVNS. The ends were cut back, 4 bases at V and 5 bases at J, with 9 bases in the middle. As DNA, the CDR3 is TGTGCCAGCAGTGGCATAGGGGATAATTCACCCCTCCACTTT. Its protein product is CASSGIGDNSPLHF.

J is TRBJ2-7 and V is TRBV11-2; possibly TRBD2 for D (5 bases). The CDR3 consists of 15 residues. Germline V gene sequence: CDR1 SGHAT, CDR2 FQNNGV. V was cut by 2 bases and J by 0 bases, with 11 bases left in between. CDR3 coding DNA: TGTGCCAGCAGCTTACCATTACGGGACTCCTACGAGCAGTACTTC. Translation gives CASSLPLRDSYEQYF.

This chain joins TRBV6-5 and TRBJ2-7, with 8 bases that match TRBD2. In germline, CDR1 is MNHEY, CDR2 SVGAGI. This CDR3 comprises 14 residues. V shed 7 bases, J shed 0 bases, and the junction held 5 bases outside the gene matches. CDR3 amino acids: CASTRGGSSYEQYF. The CDR3 DNA reads as TGTGCCAGCACTCGCGGGGGGTCCTCCTACGAGCAGTACTTC.

In its sample, this clonotype was seen many times. The gene calls are TRBV6-2 or TRBV6-3 and TRBJ1-5; 7 bases map to TRBD1. In germline, CDR1 is MNHEY, CDR2 SVGEGT. V trimming: 6 bases; J trimming: 9 bases; junction bases outside the gene matches: 14. This CDR3 spans 15 amino acids. For the CDR3, the DNA is TGTGCCAGCAGCTCGCGGACCGGGACAGATATGCCCCAGCATTTT. It is translated as CASSSRTGTDMPQHF.

This clonotype was counted at least ten times. The V gene is TRBV24-1, the J gene TRBJ2-1, with a weak D call TRBD2 (6 bases). Deletions cut 4 bases from V and 4 bases from J, with 16 bases between. The germline V gene encodes CDR1 KGHDR and CDR2 SFDVKD. There are 16 residues in the CDR3. CDR3 DNA sequence: TGTGCCACCAGTGACGCGACTAGGAGCGGGTACAATGAGCAGTTCTTC. It encodes CATSDATRSGYNEQFF.

The table lists this clonotype with many counts. V and J are TRBV7-8 and TRBJ1-1, with 8 bases lining up with TRBD1. The germline V gene has CDR1 SGHVS and CDR2 FQNEAQ. This CDR3 has 16 residues. J lost 3 bases, V lost 4 bases, and 10 bases had no gene match. The CDR3 region has the DNA TGTGCCAGCAGCTCCGGCTCGGACAGGGTTCACACTGAAGCTTTCTTT. Its translation: CASSSGSDRVHTEAFF.

The sample holds many counts of this clonotype. The V and J genes are TRBV12-3 or TRBV12-4 and TRBJ1-1, with D perhaps TRBD1 (5 bases). The V end lost 7 bases, the J end lost 4 bases, and 13 bases lay between the germline ends. CDR3 length: 13 residues. As DNA, the CDR3 is TGTGCCAGCACCCGGCAGGGACCCACTGAAGCTTTCTTT. Protein product: CASTRQGPTEAFF.

This clonotype has at least ten counts. The gene calls are TRBV20-1 and TRBJ2-3; the match to TRBD2 covers 9 bases. V lost 6 bases and J lost 0; bases outside the gene matches: 16. Per the germline V gene, CDR1 is DFQATT and CDR2 is SNEGSKA (reference sequence). The CDR3 consists of 18 residues. The CDR3 bases are TGCAGTGCCAACCCCCGAGCGGGGGGAAGCACTAGCACAGATACGCAGTATTTT. It yields the protein CSANPRAGGSTSTDTQYF.

In this sample, this clonotype turned up many times. The rearrangement uses TRBV29-1 and TRBJ1-1; TRBD1 might be the D (5 bases). CDR1 is SQVTM and CDR2 is ANQGSEA in the germline V gene. This CDR3 region has 13 residues. V lost 2 bases and J lost 1, with 8 bases in between. CDR3 in DNA: TGCAGCGTTGAATCTGGGGGGAACACTGAAGCTTTCTTT. It specifies CSVESGGNTEAFF.

This clonotype has a count of ten or more. V is TRBV7-8 and J is TRBJ2-7; 8 nucleotides align to TRBD2. CDR1 SGHVS and CDR2 FQNEAQ come from the germline V gene. V lost 5 bases, J lost 3 bases, and 9 bases stayed unmatched. This CDR3 has 15 amino acids. CDR3 DNA: TGTGCCAGCAGCCCGACGTCAGCGGGGGACTACGAGCAGTACTTC. Protein product: CASSPTSAGDYEQYF.

Ten or more counts support this clonotype. The chain employs TRBV7-2 and TRBJ2-5, with D unclear. The V and J ends lost 1 base and 2 bases respectively, with 5 bases between them. CDR1 and CDR2 from the germline V gene are SGHTA and FQGNSA. This CDR3 is built from 13 residues. CDR3 DNA sequence: TGTGCCAGCAGCTTAGAATGGCAAGAGACCCAGTACTTC. Amino acid sequence: CASSLEWQETQYF.

This clonotype was seen more than once but under ten times. The chain links TRBV14 to TRBJ1-1, with no clear D. V was trimmed by 2 bases and J by 7 bases, leaving 11 bases between them. This CDR3 is 13 amino acids long. Germline CDR1 is SGHDN and CDR2 is FVKESK. This chain's CDR3 is CASSQRGVGEAFF. In DNA form, the CDR3 reads TGTGCCAGCAGCCAACGAGGTGTTGGTGAAGCTTTCTTT.

A note on this clonotype: The junction departs from germline at one end; a sequencing error may be responsible. The V and J genes are TRBV5-1 and TRBJ2-7; 9 bases agree with TRBD1. Germline V gives CDR1 SGHRS, CDR2 YFSETQ. This CDR3 has 13 amino acids. The CDR3 region has the DNA TGCGCCAGCACCCCACAGGGGGCCAACGAGCAGAACTTC. Amino acids: CASTPQGANEQNF.

The J gene is TRBJ2-3, the V gene TRBV6-2 or TRBV6-3; 11 bases line up with TRBD2. The CDR3 runs to 17 residues. With 5 bases clipped from V and 0 bases from J, the junction kept 7 bases outside the gene matches. CDR1 is MNHEY, CDR2 SVGEGT, per germline. The CDR3 protein is CASSTTSGGASTDTQYF. For the CDR3, the DNA is TGTGCCAGCAGTACTACTAGCGGGGGAGCCAGCACAGATACGCAGTATTTT.

This clonotype showed up many times. The chain couples TRBV10-3 to TRBJ2-7; possible D gene TRBD1, 6 bases. This CDR3 contains 13 residues. Trimming stripped 8 bases from V and 4 bases from J, with 15 bases between. Germline V gives CDR1 ENHRY, CDR2 SYGVKD. This chain's CDR3 is CAIASGASYEQYF. CDR3 DNA sequence: TGTGCCATCGCCTCAGGGGCGTCGTACGAGCAGTACTTC.

This clonotype has ten or more counts. The CDR3 coding sequence is TGTGCCAGCAGCTTAGTGGCGACTAGGACTTCAGATACGCAGTATTTT. It codes for CASSLVATRTSDTQYF. The J gene is TRBJ2-3, the V gene TRBV7-2; TRBD2 might be the D (6 bases). The V and J ends lost 1 base and 4 bases respectively, with 15 bases between them. Per germline, CDR1 SGHTA and CDR2 FQGNSA. The CDR3 is made up of 16 amino acids.

The rearrangement uses TRBV28 and TRBJ1-5; D possibly corresponds to TRBD1 (5 bases). This CDR3 comprises 15 residues. Per germline, CDR1 MDHEN and CDR2 SYDVKM. V was cut by 10 bases and J by 5 bases, with 21 bases left in between. The CDR3 region is CATYRWGLGDQPQHF. The CDR3 DNA reads as TGTGCCACCTACAGATGGGGCCTAGGGGATCAGCCCCAGCATTTT. Looking up the rest from reference TRBV28 and TRBJ1-5 gives the full variable domain: DVKVTQSSRYLVKRTGEKVFLECVQDMDHENMFWYRQDPGLGLRLIYFSYDVKMKEKGDIPEGYSVSREKKERFSLILESASTNQTSMYLCATYRWGLGDQPQHFGDGTRLSIL.

This clonotype was observed many times. The chain is built from TRBV7-9 and TRBJ1-5; 7 bases map to TRBD1. J was trimmed by 9 bases and V by 6 bases; bases with no gene match: 17. The CDR3 totals 16 residues. Per the germline V gene, CDR1 is SEHNR and CDR2 is FQNEAQ (reference sequence). The CDR3 DNA sequence: TGTGCCAGCAGGGGGAAGGGGGGCAACCCAGGGGGGCCCCAGCATTTT. Residues: CASRGKGGNPGGPQHF.

At least ten counts were recorded for this clonotype. The V and J genes are TRBV7-2 and TRBJ2-1, with D perhaps TRBD2 (6 bases). Trimming took off 5 bases at V and 8 bases at J, with 16 bases between the two ends. The CDR3 spans 14 residues. Germline CDR1 SGHTA, CDR2 FQGNSA. The DNA for the CDR3 is TGTGCCAGCAGCATGGGTCTAGCGAACCATGAGCAGTTCTTC. Its translation is CASSMGLANHEQFF.

This clonotype was observed a few times. The chain uses TRBV9 and TRBJ2-7, with D perhaps TRBD1 (6 bases). This CDR3 region has 16 residues. V lost 0 bases, J lost 2 bases, and 15 bases lay in between. Germline V CDR1 and CDR2: SGDLS, YYNGEE. The CDR3 DNA sequence: TGTGCCAGCAGCGTAGAGAGGGGGACGCCACCCTACGAGCAGTACTTC. The encoded protein is CASSVERGTPPYEQYF.

This clonotype has ten or more counts. The rearrangement links TRBV7-9 to TRBJ2-3; no firm D call. CDR3 length: 13 amino acids. From germline, CDR1 is SEHNR and CDR2 FQNEAQ (reference sequence). Trimming removed 5 bases at V and 6 bases at J, with 12 bases between. The DNA for the CDR3 is TGTGCCAGCAGCCCCTGGGCTTTGGATACGCAGTATTTT. Protein sequence: CASSPWALDTQYF.

This clonotype was found many times. The chain couples TRBV2 to TRBJ2-1; no reliable D call. CDR1 SNHLY and CDR2 FYNNEI come from the germline V gene. V was shortened by 3 bases and J by 5 bases, with 11 bases between the two germline ends. This CDR3 is 14 amino acids long. The CDR3 coding sequence is TGTGCCAGCAGTGACACCCAGGAAGACAATGAGCAGTTCTTC. Translation gives CASSDTQEDNEQFF.

This chain links TRBV14 with TRBJ2-1, with 9 nucleotides matching TRBD2. Germline CDR1 reads SGHDN; CDR2 reads FVKESK. With V trimmed by 5 bases and J by 6 bases, 8 bases remained unmatched. The CDR3 sequence is 15 residues long. The CDR3 coding sequence is TGTGCCAGCAGCAAGTTAAGCGGGGGGCCCAATGAGCAGTTCTTC. Translating gives CASSKLSGGPNEQFF.

This clonotype was found a few times. The genes are TRBV6-6 and TRBJ1-1; D uncertain. The CDR3 totals 11 residues. Trimming left V 0 bases short and J 7 bases short, with 3 bases between. Germline lookup yields CDR1 MNHNY and CDR2 SVGAGI (reference sequence). CDR3 nucleotides: TGTGCCAGCAGTTACTCAGATGAAGCTTTCTTT. It codes for CASSYSDEAFF.

The table lists this clonotype with many counts. V and J are TRBV7-6 and TRBJ2-1; 14 bases match TRBD2. Germline V lookup: CDR1 SGHVS, CDR2 FNYEAQ. The V segment lost 0 bases and the J segment 10 bases; nucleotides outside the gene matches: 8. CDR3 length equals 17 residues. CDR3 nucleotides: TGTGCCAGCAGCTTAGCCCAGACTAGCGGGGGGGACGCGGAGCAGTTCTTC. Translation gives CASSLAQTSGGDAEQFF.

There are many counts of this clonotype. The chain links TRBV7-6 to TRBJ1-1, with D perhaps TRBD1 (5 bases). The CDR3 length is 14 residues. Germline loops: CDR1 SGHVS, CDR2 FNYEAQ. The V end was cut by 2 bases, the J end by 4 bases, with 11 bases between. The CDR3 sequence: CASSLQRGSTEAFF. CDR3 DNA: TGTGCCAGCAGCTTACAGCGGGGGAGCACTGAAGCTTTCTTT.